Listed here are 16 T cell receptor beta chains from one sample, sequenced in a study of blood T cells in healthy people across ages (dated by TCRdb to the mid-2010s). Library preparation employed 5' RACE. TCRdb records Illumina HiSeq 2500 as the sequencer. A second PCR of about 7 to 12 cycles was run with a J-beta primer mix and a sample-barcoded 5' primer. TCRdb itself trimmed the public reads at Q25 with fastp, ran MiXCR and retained productive beta chains. For every CDR3 protein sequence, its rows merge into one entry that carries the most common genes and DNA. This sample comprises 1.5 million to 2 million distinct CDR3 sequences, roughly 28% of them detected only once. Clones ranked in the top ten supply about 8% of the sample. Material for sequencing was blood. These receptors came from a woman in her 30s in good health.

The chain is built from TRBV29-1 and TRBJ2-7; D is ambiguous. With 0 bases removed from V and 3 bases from J, the gap between germline ends came to 12 bases. The length of the CDR3 is 14 residues. Per germline, CDR1 SQVTM and CDR2 ANQGSEA. As DNA, the CDR3 is TGCAGCGTTGAAGAAGGAGACACCTACTACGAGCAGTACTTC. As protein: CSVEEGDTYYEQYF.

This clonotype showed up just a few times. This chain uses TRBV15 with TRBJ2-3; perhaps TRBD1 as D (7 bases). The germline gives CDR1 LNHNV, CDR2 YYDKDF (reference sequence). Trimming removed 3 bases at V and 6 bases at J, with 19 bases between. The CDR3 covers 16 residues. CDR3 nucleotide sequence: TGTGCCACCAGCAGCCCCCAGGGGGGAAAGGGGGATACGCAGTATTTT. Encoded protein: CATSSPQGGKGDTQYF.

This clonotype was counted a few times. The CDR3 reads CASSSVTGEAGELFF. In DNA, the CDR3 is TGTGCCAGCAGCTCCGTGACAGGGGAGGCCGGGGAGCTGTTTTTT. The J gene is TRBJ2-2, the V gene TRBV7-8; 8 positions match TRBD1. Germline-derived CDR1 and CDR2 are SGHVS and FQNEAQ. V shed 4 bases, J shed 6 bases, and the junction held 7 bases outside the gene matches. This CDR3 region has 15 residues.

This sequence joins TRBV7-2 and TRBJ2-1, with D unclear. This CDR3 spans 16 amino acids. The V end was cut by 0 bases, the J end by 7 bases, with 16 bases between. The germline CDR1 and CDR2 sequences are SGHTA and FQGNSA. The CDR3 loop is CASSLAYSTSRNEQFF. In nucleotides, the CDR3 is TGTGCCAGCAGCTTAGCGTATTCTACCTCTAGGAATGAGCAGTTCTTC.

This clonotype showed up just a few times. The V and J genes are TRBV5-6 and TRBJ2-1, with 9 bases matching TRBD1. The ends lost 5 bases at V and 0 bases at J; junction bases unmatched: 6. The CDR3 has 16 amino acids. In germline, CDR1 is SGHDT, CDR2 YYEEEE. This chain's CDR3 is CASRYGQGNSYNEQFF. The CDR3 region has the DNA TGTGCCAGCAGATACGGACAGGGGAACTCCTACAATGAGCAGTTCTTC.

V usage is TRBV20-1 and J usage is TRBJ2-3, with TRBD2 matching over 9 bases. CDR3 size: 14 residues. V was clipped by 4 bases and J by 0 bases; unmatched bases: 2. The germline V gene encodes CDR1 DFQATT and CDR2 SNEGSKA (reference sequence). The CDR3 DNA reads TGCAGTGCTACTGCGGGGGGGAGCACAGATACGCAGTATTTT. It codes for CSATAGGSTDTQYF.

This rearrangement joins TRBV7-2 to TRBJ2-3; TRBD2 matches 7 bases. Germline loops: CDR1 SGHTA, CDR2 FQGNSA. V gave up 1 base and J gave up 6 bases; unmatched junction bases: 7. This CDR3 has 15 amino acids. CDR3 DNA sequence: TGTGCCAGCAGCTTAGGGGCGGGAGCGGGTGATACGCAGTATTTT. Amino acids: CASSLGAGAGDTQYF.

V and J are TRBV10-2 and TRBJ2-1; D unclear. Trimming shortened V by 0 bases and J by 0 bases, and 6 bases separated the two germline ends. The CDR3 is 15 residues long. CDR1 is WSHSY and CDR2 is SAAADI in the germline V gene. The CDR3 reads CASSESASSYNEQFF. CDR3 in DNA: TGCGCCAGCAGTGAGTCTGCTAGCTCCTACAATGAGCAGTTCTTC.

This clonotype has only a few counts. The chain is built from TRBV5-6 and TRBJ2-7; D is perhaps TRBD2 (7 bases). CDR1 SGHDT and CDR2 YYEEEE come from the germline V gene. The CDR3 runs 15 residues. The V and J ends lost 0 bases and 0 bases respectively, with 10 bases between them. The CDR3 DNA reads TGTGCCAGCAGCTTGGTTGGGGGGGCCTCCTACGAGCAGTACTTC. It codes for CASSLVGGASYEQYF.

This clonotype has only one observation. Being one base from a much bigger clone, this may be a read error. The CDR3 nucleotides read TGCGCCAGCAGCCTCCTAGGGCAGCGCCAAGAGACCCAGTACTTC. This gives the protein CASSLLGQRQETQYF. The chain carries TRBV5-1 and TRBJ2-5; no firm D call. V lost 4 bases and J 1 base, leaving 14 bases between the germline ends. The CDR3 length is 15 residues. Germline CDR1 SGHRS, CDR2 YFSETQ.

The chain carries TRBV5-6 and TRBJ2-7, with 8 positions matching TRBD2. Germline CDR1 is SGHDT and CDR2 is YYEEEE. The CDR3 totals 16 residues. V was clipped by 4 bases and J by 1 base; unmatched bases: 10. The CDR3 region has the DNA TGTGCCAGCAGCCCGGGAGGGGGGCGCGGGTCCTACGAGCAGTACTTC. Its translation is CASSPGGGRGSYEQYF.

This clonotype has a handful of counts. CDR3 protein: CASSLWVAGGDEQFF. As DNA, the CDR3 is TGCGCCAGCAGCCTTTGGGTAGCGGGGGGAGATGAGCAGTTCTTC. V usage is TRBV5-1 and J usage is TRBJ2-1; 10 bases are a match to TRBD2. The CDR3 is 15 residues long. Per germline, CDR1 SGHRS and CDR2 YFSETQ. After removal of 4 bases from V and 8 bases from J, the junction contained 9 bases not matched to a gene.

In this sample, this clonotype turned up many times. The chain carries TRBV12-3 or TRBV12-4 and TRBJ2-7; 7 bases agree with TRBD2. The CDR3 is 15 amino acids. The trim removed 5 bases at V and 2 bases at J, leaving 9 bases unmatched. The CDR3 loop reads CASSDTSSGAYEQYF. In nucleotides, the CDR3 is TGTGCCAGCAGTGACACCTCTAGCGGCGCCTACGAGCAGTACTTC.

This clonotype was counted between two and nine times. The V gene is TRBV16, the J gene TRBJ1-5; the D gene is possibly TRBD1 (5 bases). Germline V CDR1 and CDR2: KGHSY, FQNENV. This CDR3 has 14 amino acids. V lost 2 bases and J 3 bases, leaving 8 bases between the germline ends. Here the CDR3 reads CASSQARANQPQHF. In nucleotides, the CDR3 is TGTGCCAGCAGCCAAGCCAGGGCCAATCAGCCCCAGCATTTT.

This clonotype was observed a few times. The genes are TRBV14 and TRBJ2-2; D not resolved. The CDR3 contains 15 residues. CDR1 is SGHDN, CDR2 FVKESK, per germline. Trimming stripped 6 bases from V and 4 bases from J, with 15 bases between. Here the CDR3 DNA reads TGTGCCAGCAGGGCGACGGCAGGCTCCACCGGGGAGCTGTTTTTT. It codes for CASRATAGSTGELFF.

There are many counts of this clonotype. The chain uses TRBV27 and TRBJ2-7, with TRBD1 identical over 9 bases. Germline lookup yields CDR1 MNHEY and CDR2 SMNVEV (reference sequence). With 6 bases clipped from V and 2 bases from J, the junction kept 20 bases outside the gene matches. The CDR3 length is 19 residues. The CDR3: CASSVKRQGVRRSAYEQYF. In nucleotides, the CDR3 is TGTGCCAGCAGCGTAAAAAGACAGGGGGTACGACGTTCCGCCTACGAGCAGTACTTC.